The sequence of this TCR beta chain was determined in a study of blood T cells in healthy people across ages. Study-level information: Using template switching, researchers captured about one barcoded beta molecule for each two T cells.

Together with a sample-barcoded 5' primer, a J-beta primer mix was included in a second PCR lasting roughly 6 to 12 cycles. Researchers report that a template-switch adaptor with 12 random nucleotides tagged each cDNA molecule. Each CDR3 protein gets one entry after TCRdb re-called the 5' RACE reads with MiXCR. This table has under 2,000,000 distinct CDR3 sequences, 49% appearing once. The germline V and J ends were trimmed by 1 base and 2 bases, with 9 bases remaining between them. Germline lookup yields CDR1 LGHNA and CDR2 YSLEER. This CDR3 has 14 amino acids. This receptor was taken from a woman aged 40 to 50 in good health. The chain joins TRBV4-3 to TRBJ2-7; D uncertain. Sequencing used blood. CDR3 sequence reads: CASSQGAGPYEQYF. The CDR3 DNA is TGCGCCAGCAGCCAAGGTGCCGGCCCCTACGAGCAGTACTTC.